The clone carrying this T cell receptor beta chain has just a few counts. The sample belongs to a study of response to subunit inactivated influenza vaccine. One entry per CDR3 protein results from TCRdb running MiXCR on the RT-PCR reads. The sample has over 450,000 distinct CDR3 sequences; 10% to 15% are singletons. The CDR3 is 15 residues long. The germline V gene encodes CDR1 SGDLS and CDR2 YYNGEE. Germline trimming cut 4 bases from V and 6 bases from J; bases unmatched to any gene: 7. The J gene is TRBJ2-1, the V gene TRBV9; 10 bases agree with TRBD2. The sample was PBMCs from blood, taken roughly 45 days after vaccination. The clonotype was recovered from a man aged 50 or older who received an inactivated influenza vaccine. CDR3 residues: CASSLTGTSVNEQFF. Written as DNA, the CDR3 is TGTGCCAGCAGCCTTACCGGGACTAGCGTCAATGAGCAGTTCTTC.